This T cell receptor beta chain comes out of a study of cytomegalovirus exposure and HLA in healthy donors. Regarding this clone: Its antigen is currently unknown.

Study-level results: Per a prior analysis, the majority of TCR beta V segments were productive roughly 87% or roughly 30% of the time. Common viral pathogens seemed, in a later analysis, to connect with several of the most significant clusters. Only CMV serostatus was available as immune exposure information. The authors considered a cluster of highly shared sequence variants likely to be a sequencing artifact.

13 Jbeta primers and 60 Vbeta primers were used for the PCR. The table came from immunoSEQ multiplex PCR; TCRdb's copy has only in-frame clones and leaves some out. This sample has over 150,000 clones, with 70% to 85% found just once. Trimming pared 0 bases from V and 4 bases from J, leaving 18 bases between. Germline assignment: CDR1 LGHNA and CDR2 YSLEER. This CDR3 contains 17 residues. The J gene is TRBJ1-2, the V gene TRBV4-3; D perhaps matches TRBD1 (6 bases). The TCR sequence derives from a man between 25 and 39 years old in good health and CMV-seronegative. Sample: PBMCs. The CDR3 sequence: CASSQDSLADSFYGYTF. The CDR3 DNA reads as TGCGCCAGCAGCCAAGACTCTTTGGCGGACAGTTTCTATGGCTACACCTTC.